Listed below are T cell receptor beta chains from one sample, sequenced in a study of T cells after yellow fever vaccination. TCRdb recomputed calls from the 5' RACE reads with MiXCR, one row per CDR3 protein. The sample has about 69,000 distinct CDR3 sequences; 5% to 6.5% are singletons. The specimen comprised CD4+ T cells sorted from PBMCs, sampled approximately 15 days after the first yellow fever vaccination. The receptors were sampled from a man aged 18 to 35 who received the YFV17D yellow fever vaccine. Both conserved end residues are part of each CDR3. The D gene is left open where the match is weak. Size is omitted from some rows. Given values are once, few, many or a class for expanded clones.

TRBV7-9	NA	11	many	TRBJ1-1	CASSLLAEAFF	TGTGCCAGCAGCTTACTCGCTGAAGCTTTCTTT
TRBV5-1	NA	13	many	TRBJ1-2	CASSSAEGYGYTF	TGCGCCAGCAGCTCAGCGGAGGGATATGGCTACACCTTC
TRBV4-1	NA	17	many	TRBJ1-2	CASSRARFDSAGRGYTF	TGCGCCAGCAGCCGCGCCCGATTTGACAGCGCGGGACGGGGCTACACCTTC
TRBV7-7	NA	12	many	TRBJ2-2	CASSRGSGELFF	TGTGCTAGCAGCCGGGGTTCCGGGGAGCTGTTTTTT
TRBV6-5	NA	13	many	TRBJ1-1	CASSYPKQGRAFF	TGTGCCAGCAGTTACCCCAAACAGGGTCGAGCTTTCTTT
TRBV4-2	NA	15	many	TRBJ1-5	CASSQDKLTDQPQHF	TGTGCCAGCAGCCAAGATAAGCTGACAGATCAGCCCCAGCATTTT
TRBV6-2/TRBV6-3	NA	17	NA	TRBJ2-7	CASSYAETLFLSYEQYF	TGTGCCAGCAGCTATGCCGAGACCCTCTTTCTGTCCTACGAGCAGTACTTC
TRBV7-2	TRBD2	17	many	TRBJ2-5	CASSHTPGLAGKETQYF	TGTGCCAGCAGCCACACCCCGGGACTAGCGGGGAAGGAGACCCAGTACTTC
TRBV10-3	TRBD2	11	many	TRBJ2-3	CAIAGADTQYF	TGTGCCATCGCGGGAGCAGATACGCAGTATTTT
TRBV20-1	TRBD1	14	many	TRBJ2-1	CSAQPGQGYNEQFF	TGCAGTGCACAACCGGGACAGGGCTACAATGAGCAGTTCTTC
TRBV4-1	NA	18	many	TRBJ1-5	CASSQAPGGGRGDQPQHF	TGCGCCAGCAGCCAAGCTCCGGGGGGAGGGCGCGGAGATCAGCCCCAGCATTTT
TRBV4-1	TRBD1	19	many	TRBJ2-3	CASSQEPGQGVIGTDTQYF	TGCGCCAGCAGCCAAGAGCCGGGACAGGGGGTTATTGGCACAGATACGCAGTATTTT
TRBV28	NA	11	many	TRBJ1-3	CASSYRSTIYF	TGTGCCAGCAGTTACAGAAGCACCATATATTTT
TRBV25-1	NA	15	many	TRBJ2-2	CASNPGGEGTGELFF	TGTGCCAGCAATCCCGGGGGCGAAGGGACCGGGGAGCTGTTTTTT
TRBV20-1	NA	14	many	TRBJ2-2	CSAREQLNTGELFF	TGCAGTGCTAGAGAGCAGTTGAACACCGGGGAGCTGTTTTTT
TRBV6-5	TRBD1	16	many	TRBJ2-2	CASSYPGTGGSGELFF	TGTGCCAGCAGTTACCCGGGGACAGGGGGCTCCGGGGAGCTGTTTTTT
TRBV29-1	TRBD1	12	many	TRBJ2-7	CSVRQGVHEQYF	TGCAGCGTAAGACAGGGGGTCCACGAGCAGTACTTC
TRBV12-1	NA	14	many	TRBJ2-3	CARGGGPLTDTQYF	TGTGCCAGAGGCGGGGGGCCCCTCACAGATACGCAGTATTTT
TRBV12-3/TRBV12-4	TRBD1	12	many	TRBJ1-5	CASNDREWPQHF	TGTGCCAGCAATGACAGGGAATGGCCCCAGCATTTT
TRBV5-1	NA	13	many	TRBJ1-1	CASSLTGGTEAFF	TGTGCCAGCAGTTTAACGGGGGGCACTGAAGCTTTCTTT
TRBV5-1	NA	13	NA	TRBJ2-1	CASSLEPSNEQFF	TGCGCCAGCAGCTTGGAACCGAGCAATGAGCAGTTCTTC
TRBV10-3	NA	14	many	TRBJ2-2	CAHGAQTNTGELFF	TGTGCCCACGGGGCCCAGACGAACACCGGGGAGCTGTTTTTT
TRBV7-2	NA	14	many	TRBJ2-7	CASSFKDGSYEQYF	TGTGCCAGCAGCTTTAAGGACGGCTCCTACGAGCAGTACTTC
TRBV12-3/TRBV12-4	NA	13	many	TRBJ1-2	CASRSGQNYGYTF	TGTGCCAGCAGGAGCGGACAGAACTATGGCTACACCTTC
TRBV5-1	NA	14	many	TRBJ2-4	CASSLEGVEGIQYF	TGCGCCAGCAGCTTGGAGGGGGTTGAGGGCATTCAGTACTTC
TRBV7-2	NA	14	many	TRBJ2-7	CASSLGLQGFGQYF	TGTGCCAGCAGCTTAGGACTACAAGGGTTTGGGCAGTACTTC
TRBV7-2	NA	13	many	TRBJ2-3	CASSLASLDTQYF	TGTGCCAGCAGCTTAGCTAGCTTAGATACGCAGTATTTT
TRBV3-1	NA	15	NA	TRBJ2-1	CASSRRQRSGNEQFF	TGTGCCAGCAGCCGCCGACAGAGGTCGGGCAATGAGCAGTTCTTC
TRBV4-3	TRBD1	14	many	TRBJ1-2	CASSQETGSYGYTF	TGCGCCAGCAGCCAAGAGACAGGGAGTTATGGCTACACCTTC
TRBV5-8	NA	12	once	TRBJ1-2	CASSSGQYGYTF	TGTGCCAGCAGCTCTGGGCAGTATGGCTACACCTTC
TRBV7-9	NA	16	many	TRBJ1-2	CASSLDNPGTNYGYTF	TGTGCCAGCAGCTTAGACAACCCCGGGACTAACTATGGCTACACCTTC
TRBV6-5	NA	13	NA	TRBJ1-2	CASSYDGNYGYTF	TGTGCCAGCAGTTATGACGGAAACTATGGCTACACCTTC
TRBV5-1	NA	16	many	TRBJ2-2	CASSLFINANTGELFF	TGCGCCAGCAGCTTGTTTATCAACGCGAACACCGGGGAGCTGTTTTTT